Shown below are 25 T cell receptor beta chains from a single sample sequenced in a study of blood T cell repertoires in COVID-19. Sequencing was performed with immunoSEQ multiplex PCR; in TCRdb, only in-frame clones are kept and a portion is missing. Of under 200,000 clones in the sample, around 83% were seen once. Sequencing used peripheral blood. The receptors shown here come from a woman in her 70s who had recovered from COVID-19.

The V and J genes are TRBV7-2 and TRBJ1-2, with 12 bases lining up with TRBD1. J was trimmed by 4 bases and V by 2 bases; bases with no gene match: 5. Germline values: CDR1 SGHTA, CDR2 FQGNSA. This CDR3 is 16 amino acids long. In DNA, the CDR3 is TGTGCCAGCAGCTTAAAAGGGACAGGGGGCGTCTATGGCTACACCTTC. This codes for CASSLKGTGGVYGYTF.

This chain links TRBV10-2 with TRBJ2-1; 12 nucleotides match TRBD2. CDR3 length: 16 residues. The germline V gene has CDR1 WSHSY and CDR2 SAAADI. The trim removed 1 base at V and 10 bases at J, leaving 8 bases unmatched. The CDR3 DNA reads TGCGCCAGCAGTGAGTGGAGACTAGCGGGAGTGGAGGAGCAGTTCTTC. The encoded protein is CASSEWRLAGVEEQFF.

V usage is TRBV6-5 and J usage is TRBJ2-2; D is undetermined. This CDR3 has 13 amino acids. The germline gives CDR1 MNHEY, CDR2 SVGAGI. V was shortened by 2 bases and J by 10 bases, with 11 bases between the two germline ends. The CDR3 DNA sequence: TGTGCCAGCAGTTACGGCCCCCACCAGGAGCTGTTTTTT. Protein sequence: CASSYGPHQELFF.

A single count supports this clone. The rearrangement links TRBV3-1 (or the pseudogene TRBV3-2) to TRBJ2-3; D gene ambiguous. The germline CDR1 and CDR2 sequences are LGHDT and YNNKEL (reference sequence). The CDR3 is made up of 14 amino acids. Trimming removed 1 base from V and 1 base from J, with 6 bases in between. For the CDR3, the DNA is TGTGCCAGCAGCCAAGGTCGGGGCACAGATACGCAGTATTTT. This sequence encodes CASSQGRGTDTQYF.

This clone was observed once. This chain joins TRBV18 and TRBJ1-2, with 9 bases fitting TRBD1. The CDR3 consists of 16 residues. Germline loops: CDR1 KGHSH, CDR2 LQKENI. J gave up 4 bases and V 2 bases, and 8 bases lay outside the gene matches. The DNA of the CDR3 is TGTGCCAGCTCACCAACCGGGACAGGGAGGACCTATGGCTACACCTTC. Translation: CASSPTGTGRTYGYTF.

The V and J genes are TRBV5-4 and TRBJ2-2, with D unresolved. Germline V CDR1 and CDR2: SGHNT, YYREEE (reference sequence). CDR3 length: 12 amino acids. The V end was cut by 3 bases, the J end by 8 bases, with 8 bases between. The CDR3 nucleotides are TGTGCCAGCAGCTCCCCAGGAGGGGAGCTGTTTTTT. Translation: CASSSPGGELFF.

This chain uses TRBV7-8 with TRBJ1-2; D is unclear. The germline CDR1 and CDR2 sequences are SGHVS and FQNEAQ. This CDR3 spans 15 amino acids. Trimming took off 1 base at V and 3 bases at J, with 12 bases between the two ends. CDR3: CASSLESHTDYGYTF. CDR3 nucleotides: TGTGCCAGCAGCTTAGAGTCTCACACCGACTATGGCTACACCTTC.

J is TRBJ1-1 and V is TRBV4-1; 8 bases are a match to TRBD1. V lost 5 bases to trimming and J lost 4 bases; unmatched junction nucleotides: 6. Germline V CDR1 and CDR2: MGHRA, YSYEKL. The CDR3 length is 14 residues. CDR3 coding DNA: TGCGCCAGCAGCGATCCGGACAGGGTCACTGAAGCTTTCTTT. The encoded protein is CASSDPDRVTEAFF.

The rearrangement joins TRBV6-2 or TRBV6-3 to TRBJ2-5, with 12 bases matching TRBD2. V was clipped by 6 bases and J by 5 bases; unmatched bases: 13. Germline V CDR1 and CDR2: MNHEY, SVGEGT. CDR3 length: 17 amino acids. The CDR3 coding sequence is TGTGCCAGCAGCCCGGGCCAGACTAGCGGGAGCACGGAGACCCAGTACTTC. This codes for CASSPGQTSGSTETQYF.

The rearrangement uses TRBV25-1 and TRBJ2-3, with a possible D match to TRBD2 (7 bases). V lost 10 bases and J lost 3, with 20 bases in between. The CDR3 runs 15 residues. Germline CDR1 is MGHDK and CDR2 is SYGVNS. The CDR3 region is CATTRSGGRTDTQYF. DNA of the CDR3: TGTGCCACCACTAGATCCGGGGGGCGGACAGATACGCAGTATTTT.

The chain carries TRBV19 and TRBJ1-1; 8 bases align to TRBD1. The junction had 14 bases not matched to a gene; V was cut back by 6 bases and J by 5 bases. Germline loops: CDR1 LNHDA, CDR2 SQIVND (reference sequence). The CDR3 extends over 16 amino acids. For the CDR3, the DNA is TGTGCCAGTAGACCCGGGGGTCCAGGGGGCCGAACTGAAGCTTTCTTT. Its translation is CASRPGGPGGRTEAFF.

This chain uses TRBV24-1 with TRBJ2-3; TRBD1 might be the D (6 bases). The CDR3 consists of 15 residues. The V end was cut by 3 bases, the J end by 2 bases, with 11 bases between. Germline V CDR1 and CDR2: KGHDR, SFDVKD. As DNA, the CDR3 is TGTGCCACCAGTGATCGACGGGACACCACAGATACGCAGTATTTT. Translated: CATSDRRDTTDTQYF.

This clone was detected only once. Here the CDR3 reads CASSLSSGNADTQYF. The CDR3 DNA reads TGTGCCAGCAGCTTGTCTAGCGGGAACGCAGATACGCAGTATTTT. The chain is built from TRBV5-4 and TRBJ2-3, with TRBD2 matching 9 bases. The ends lost 1 base at V and 4 bases at J; junction bases unmatched: 4. The germline V gene encodes CDR1 SGHNT and CDR2 YYREEE (reference sequence). This CDR3 contains 15 residues.

The chain is built from TRBV6-1 and TRBJ1-2; D remains ambiguous. Germline loops: CDR1 MNHNS, CDR2 SASEGT. The CDR3 is made up of 12 amino acids. Between the trimmed V and J ends, which lost 0 bases and 5 bases, there was a span of 4 bases. The CDR3: CASSEAPYGYTF. The DNA for the CDR3 is TGTGCCAGCAGTGAAGCCCCATATGGCTACACCTTC.

This chain links TRBV19 with TRBJ1-1; 9 nucleotides align to TRBD1. The CDR3 totals 14 residues. The V gene end was trimmed by 7 bases and the J gene end by 2 bases; junction bases not matched to a gene: 5. Per the germline V gene, CDR1 is LNHDA and CDR2 is SQIVND (reference sequence). In DNA, the CDR3 is TGTGCCAGTACCCCGGGACAGGGAAACACTGAAGCTTTCTTT. It translates to CASTPGQGNTEAFF. Together with reference TRBV19 and TRBJ1-1, the CDR3 gives the full variable domain: DGGITQSPKYLFRKEGQNVTLSCEQNLNHDAMYWYRQDPGQGLRLIYYSQIVNDFQKGDIAEGYSVSREKKESFPLTVTSAQKNPTAFYLCASTPGQGNTEAFFGQGTRLTVV.

The gene calls are TRBV28 and TRBJ2-3; perhaps TRBD2 as D (5 bases). V was pared by 6 bases and J by 1 base, with 20 bases between. CDR1 and CDR2 from the germline V gene are MDHEN and SYDVKM. This CDR3 region has 17 residues. CDR3 DNA sequence: TGTGCCAGCAGCGACCCACGGGGAGCGGTTGGCACAGATACGCAGTATTTT. It encodes CASSDPRGAVGTDTQYF.

This sequence joins TRBV11-3 and TRBJ2-2; 8 nucleotides agree with TRBD1. J gave up 2 bases and V 6 bases, and 5 bases lay outside the gene matches. Germline V gene lookup returns CDR1 SGHNT and CDR2 YENEEA. The CDR3 covers 15 residues. The CDR3 DNA reads TGTGCCAGCAGGCAGGGGGCCGTCAACACCGGGGAGCTGTTTTTT. It encodes CASRQGAVNTGELFF.

The J gene is TRBJ1-1, the V gene TRBV6-6; 10 positions match TRBD1. The junction had 10 bases not matched to a gene; V was cut back by 5 bases and J by 4 bases. CDR3 size: 16 residues. Germline V gene sequence: CDR1 MNHNY, CDR2 SVGAGI (reference sequence). The CDR3, as DNA: TGTGCCAGCAGTCCCCTGACAGGGGGCGTAGTCACTGAAGCTTTCTTT. The encoded protein is CASSPLTGGVVTEAFF.

The CDR3 spells CATSTGVSNEKLFF. The CDR3 nucleotides are TGTGCCACCAGCACAGGGGTTTCCAATGAAAAACTGTTTTTT. The V gene is TRBV15, the J gene TRBJ1-4, with a weak D call TRBD1 (6 bases). Germline CDR1 is LNHNV and CDR2 is YYDKDF (reference sequence). The V end lost 4 bases, the J end lost 5 bases, and 11 bases lay between the germline ends. CDR3 length equals 14 residues.

The genes are TRBV6-6 and TRBJ1-6; D unclear. V was clipped by 2 bases and J by 7 bases, with 9 bases between them. CDR3 size: 14 residues. CDR1 is MNHNY, CDR2 SVGAGI, per germline (reference sequence). The CDR3 bases are TGTGCCAGCAGTTACGGTGAAGCGAATTCACCCCTCCACTTT. It encodes CASSYGEANSPLHF.

The chain joins TRBV5-8 to TRBJ2-5, with 8 bases fitting TRBD2. Germline V gene data show CDR1 as SGHTS and CDR2 as YDEGEE. The J segment lost 6 bases and the V segment lost 5 bases, leaving 9 bases of the junction unmatched. The CDR3 totals 14 residues. As DNA, the CDR3 is TGTGCCAGCAGGAAAAGCGGGGGTCGACAGACCCAGTACTTC. Its translation: CASRKSGGRQTQYF.

The J gene is TRBJ2-7, the V gene TRBV6-2 or TRBV6-3; 13 bases match TRBD2. Germline V lookup: CDR1 MNHEY, CDR2 SVGEGT. Germline trimming cut 5 bases from V and 2 bases from J; bases unmatched to any gene: 12. The CDR3 length is 18 residues. The CDR3, as DNA: TGTGCCAGCAGTCCCGCCCGGACTAGCGGGAGCACCCCCTACGAGCAGTACTTC. Translated: CASSPARTSGSTPYEQYF.

The genes are TRBV5-4 and TRBJ2-1; 9 bases match TRBD2. The CDR3 loop spans 17 amino acids. V lost 3 bases and J lost 9; bases outside the gene matches: 16. CDR1 and CDR2 (germline): SGHNT, YYREEE (reference sequence). The CDR3 loop reads CASSSPQGREGRGEQFF. Written as DNA, the CDR3 is TGTGCCAGCAGCTCGCCCCAGGGGCGGGAGGGCCGCGGTGAGCAGTTCTTC.

The chain employs TRBV9 and TRBJ2-3, with 7 bases lining up with TRBD2. Germline CDR1 and CDR2: SGDLS and YYNGEE. J gave up 3 bases and V 3 bases, and 4 bases lay outside the gene matches. The length of the CDR3 is 14 residues. Written as DNA, the CDR3 is TGTGCCAGCAGCGGGCGGGAGTGGACAGATACGCAGTATTTT. The encoded protein is CASSGREWTDTQYF.

The chain combines TRBV6-5 with TRBJ1-2; D perhaps matches TRBD1 (5 bases). Germline loops: CDR1 MNHEY, CDR2 SVGAGI. V was shortened by 0 bases and J by 6 bases, with 11 bases between the two germline ends. This CDR3 spans 14 amino acids. CDR3 sequence reads: CASSYSGGVNGYTF. As DNA, the CDR3 is TGTGCCAGCAGTTACTCGGGGGGGGTGAATGGCTACACCTTC.